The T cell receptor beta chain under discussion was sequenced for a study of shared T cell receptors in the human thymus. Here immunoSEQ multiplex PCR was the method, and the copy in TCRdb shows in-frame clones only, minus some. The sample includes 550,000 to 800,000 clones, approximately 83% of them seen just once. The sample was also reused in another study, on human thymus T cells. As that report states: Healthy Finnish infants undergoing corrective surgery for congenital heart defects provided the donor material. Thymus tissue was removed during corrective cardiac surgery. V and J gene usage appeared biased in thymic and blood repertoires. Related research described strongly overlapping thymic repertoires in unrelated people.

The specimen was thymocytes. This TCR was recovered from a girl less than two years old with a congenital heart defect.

The CDR3 coding sequence is TGTGCCAGCAGCCAAGATCCTGGACAGGGGGAGTTAGCTAACTATGGCTACACCTTC. This sequence encodes CASSQDPGQGELANYGYTF. The rearrangement links TRBV14 to TRBJ1-2; 10 positions agree with TRBD1. Germline-derived CDR1 and CDR2 are SGHDN and FVKESK. This CDR3 is built from 19 residues. The trim removed 0 bases at V and 0 bases at J, leaving 10 bases unmatched. Looking up the rest from reference TRBV14 and TRBJ1-2 gives the full variable domain: EAGVTQFPSHSVIEKGQTVTLRCDPISGHDNLYWYRRVMGKEIKFLLHFVKESKQDESGMPNNRFLAERTGGTYSTLKVQPAELEDSGVYFCASSQDPGQGELANYGYTFGSGTRLTVV.